The 12 T cell receptor beta chains below all came from one sample that was sequenced in a study of shared clonotypes between healthy human individuals (dated by TCRdb to between 2020 and 2021). Libraries were built with the immunoSEQ multiplex PCR assay. The source is immuneACCESS, and TCRdb retained only in-frame sequences with V and J called. Part of the clones is not carried over; for the studies checked, unresolved V genes explain less than half of this, and the remainder is unexplained. The table for this sample lists 530,000 or so clones; almost 80% of them were counted only once. Jointly, the top ten make up 12% of the sample. The sample comprised PBMCs. Every receptor here comes from a woman in her forties in good health. Some clones in this sample may be carry-over from other donors' samples.

The chain combines TRBV2 with TRBJ1-4, with 9 bases lining up with TRBD1. The CDR3 length is 15 residues. With V trimmed by 6 bases and J by 8 bases, 10 bases remained unmatched. Germline V lookup: CDR1 SNHLY, CDR2 FYNNEI. CDR3 nucleotides: TGTGCCAGCAGCGGGGGGACAGGGTCAGAAGAAAAACTGTTTTTT. Its protein is CASSGGTGSEEKLFF.

The chain recombines TRBV5-5 with TRBJ2-7, with TRBD1 identical over 9 bases. CDR1 and CDR2 (germline): SGHKS, YYEKEE (reference sequence). The CDR3 spans 14 residues. Unmatched junction bases numbered 5, after V lost 4 bases and J lost 3 bases. The CDR3 spells CASSQGQGIYEQYF. CDR3 sequence (DNA): TGTGCCAGCAGCCAGGGACAGGGTATCTACGAGCAGTACTTC.

V gene TRBV28 combines with J gene TRBJ2-3, with 10 positions matching TRBD2. V shed 10 bases, J shed 1 base, and the junction held 14 bases outside the gene matches. The germline V gene has CDR1 MDHEN and CDR2 SYDVKM. CDR3 length: 17 residues. The CDR3: CATLSAGGPVGTDTQYF. CDR3 in DNA: TGTGCCACCCTTTCAGCGGGAGGGCCCGTGGGCACAGATACGCAGTATTTT.

V usage is TRBV27 and J usage is TRBJ1-1; D possibly corresponds to TRBD1 (6 bases). CDR3 length: 14 amino acids. The ends were cut back, 5 bases at V and 11 bases at J, with 21 bases in the middle. The V gene's germline CDR1 is MNHEY and CDR2 SMNVEV (reference sequence). In DNA form, the CDR3 reads TGTGCCAGCAGTGCCTATGGCGCAGGGGCCCCGGCTTTCTTT. This codes for CASSAYGAGAPAFF.

Turning to this clone: This sample also contains other DNA sequences that code for the same CDR3. This sequence joins TRBV7-9 and TRBJ2-3, with D possibly being TRBD1 (6 bases). Trimming removed 0 bases from V and 3 bases from J, with 10 bases in between. This CDR3 comprises 15 residues. Germline V gives CDR1 SEHNR, CDR2 FQNEAQ (reference sequence). The CDR3 DNA is TGTGCCAGCAGCTTAGCGCAAGGGGGAACAGATACGCAGTATTTT. Protein product: CASSLAQGGTDTQYF.

This chain joins TRBV7-8 and TRBJ2-1, with TRBD2 matching over 7 bases. Trimming cost V 1 base and J 4 bases; bases outside gene matches: 4. The germline V gene encodes CDR1 SGHVS and CDR2 FQNEAQ. CDR3 length: 15 residues. The CDR3 DNA reads as TGTGCCAGCAGCTTAGTTGCGGGAGCGTACAATGAGCAGTTCTTC. Its protein is CASSLVAGAYNEQFF.

The gene calls are TRBV29-1 and TRBJ2-1; 8 positions agree with TRBD2. Per the germline V gene, CDR1 is SQVTM and CDR2 is ANQGSEA. The CDR3 sequence is 13 residues long. Losses at the gene ends were 5 bases for V and 3 bases for J; bases not matched to a gene: 3. This chain's CDR3 is CSVKSGSYNEQFF. Here the CDR3 DNA reads TGCAGCGTTAAGAGCGGGAGCTACAATGAGCAGTTCTTC.

The chain is built from TRBV11-2 and TRBJ1-4; D remains ambiguous. Germline V gene sequence: CDR1 SGHAT, CDR2 FQNNGV. The CDR3 is 11 residues long. V lost 8 bases, J lost 6 bases, and 7 bases lay in between. CDR3 sequence (DNA): TGTGCCAGCTCGAGGGATGAAAAACTGTTTTTT. It is translated as CASSRDEKLFF. Full variable domain (remainder filled in from reference TRBV11-2 and TRBJ1-4): EAGVAQSPRYKIIEKRQSVAFWCNPISGHATLYWYQQILGQGPKLLIQFQNNGVVDDSQLPKDRFSAERLKGVDSTLKIQPAKLEDSAVYLCASSRDEKLFFGSGTQLSVL.

Turning to this clone: Other DNA variants within this sample encode the same CDR3. The genes are TRBV28 and TRBJ1-4; 7 bases agree with TRBD1. Germline V gives CDR1 MDHEN, CDR2 SYDVKM. The CDR3 consists of 15 residues. Trimming at V came to 5 bases and at J to 3 bases, leaving 6 bases not matched to a gene. CDR3 coding DNA: TGTGCCAGCAGTACCTCCGGGACAGCTAATGAAAAACTGTTTTTT. Translating gives CASSTSGTANEKLFF.

The chain carries TRBV2 and TRBJ1-5; D may be TRBD1 (5 bases). Germline CDR1 SNHLY, CDR2 FYNNEI. The CDR3 totals 15 residues. Trimming stripped 3 bases from V and 5 bases from J, with 14 bases between. The CDR3 reads CASSDDAGNYQPQHF. Written as DNA, the CDR3 is TGTGCCAGCAGTGATGATGCAGGGAATTATCAGCCCCAGCATTTT.

V gene TRBV15 combines with J gene TRBJ1-4; no clear D. The V end lost 7 bases, the J end lost 0 bases, and 15 bases lay between the germline ends. The CDR3 is made up of 16 amino acids. Germline CDR1 LNHNV, CDR2 YYDKDF (reference sequence). This chain's CDR3 is CATMQSFLATNEKLFF. The CDR3 bases are TGTGCCACCATGCAATCGTTTCTCGCAACTAATGAAAAACTGTTTTTT.

The V and J genes are TRBV7-6 and TRBJ2-7, with D possibly being TRBD2 (5 bases). Germline assignment: CDR1 SGHVS and CDR2 FNYEAQ. The V gene lost 3 bases and the J gene lost 0 bases, with 12 bases spanning the gap. The CDR3 runs 15 residues. CDR3 nucleotides: TGTGCCAGCAGCTTCTACGACGGGAACTCCTACGAGCAGTACTTC. Protein sequence: CASSFYDGNSYEQYF.